This T cell receptor beta chain came from a study of cytomegalovirus exposure and HLA in healthy donors. The CDR3 length is 17 residues. The V gene lost 2 bases and the J gene lost 0 bases, with 14 bases spanning the gap. In germline, CDR1 is SGHTA, CDR2 FQGNSA. The PCR contained 60 Vbeta and 13 Jbeta primers. Profiling relied on immunoSEQ multiplex PCR, and the TCRdb table lists in-frame clones only, not all of them. This sample has 100,000 to 150,000 clones; approximately 80% occur once, and the top ten carry approximately 5.6%. The origin of this receptor is a woman aged 35 to 49 in good health and CMV-seropositive. Sequencing was carried out using PBMCs. V and J are TRBV7-2 and TRBJ1-3; D gene unclear. CDR3 DNA: TGTGCCAGCAGCTTAAAGGACGGACTATACTCTGGAAACACCATATATTTT. The encoded protein is CASSLKDGLYSGNTIYF.